This T cell receptor (beta chain) was observed in a study of T-cell reconstitution after alpha-beta-depleted transplantation in children. General study points: About two months after transplant, alpha-beta T cells reportedly came from several hundred expanded graft clones. Among T cells one year after transplant, newly produced cells accounted for most counts and diversity.

This clonotype was counted at least ten times. What it binds is unknown. Trimming took 3 bases from V and 6 from J, leaving 17 bases between them. The CDR3 contains 16 residues. Molecular barcoding with unique molecular identifiers was used for the TCRbeta library. A single record per CDR3 protein comes from TCRdb applying MiXCR to the PCR reads. This sample has 600,000 to 800,000 distinct CDR3 sequences, with less than 15% found just once. This receptor was obtained from a girl aged 2-10 years with congenital amegakaryocytic thrombocytopenia, due to receive a stem cell transplant. The chain has TRBV12-3 or TRBV12-4 and TRBJ1-4; D might be TRBD1 (6 bases). The source material was PBMCs, sampled before TCRalphabeta/CD19-depleted stem cell transplant. The CDR3 bases are TGTGCCAGCAGTTTCCGTATCGGGACACCGCATGAAAAACTGTTTTTT. This encodes CASSFRIGTPHEKLFF.